This section outlines one T cell receptor (beta chain) sequence together with its context. The PCR employed 60 Vbeta primers together with 13 Jbeta primers. The assay was immunoSEQ multiplex PCR, and TCRdb's table has in-frame clones only and misses some. The sample lists some 130,000 clones, roughly three quarters occurring once. The data were obtained in a study of cytomegalovirus exposure and HLA in healthy donors. Study information: In an early release, HLA-typed donors contributed about 79 million unique TCR sequences.

Germline V gene data show CDR1 as SEHNR and CDR2 as FQNEAQ (reference sequence). This CDR3 contains 18 residues. V lost 3 bases, J lost 3 bases, and 9 bases stayed unmatched. The receptor's source is a woman aged 55-75 years in good health and CMV-seronegative. The chain combines TRBV7-9 with TRBJ2-1, with 12 bases that match TRBD2. The sequenced sample was PBMCs. CDR3: CASSFGLAGRSFYNEQFF. CDR3 nucleotides: TGTGCCAGCAGCTTCGGACTAGCGGGGAGATCCTTCTACAATGAGCAGTTCTTC.